This T cell receptor beta chain was found in a study of human T cells and chemical hapten exposure. In the study overall: The cohort included alopecia areata under or over 50% scalp, totalis and universalis.

Time point here: patch test 3, about 24 weeks after DPC sensitization. As to treatment: therapeutic diphenylcyclopropenone sensitization with weekly scalp DPC. Patches went on only after blood had been drawn each time. One entry per CDR3 protein results from TCRdb running MiXCR on the RACE reads. The sample includes 90,000 to 110,000 distinct CDR3 sequences, under 40% of them seen just once. V lost 3 bases to trimming and J lost 0 bases; unmatched junction nucleotides: 8. The CDR3 has 17 residues. The V gene's germline CDR1 is LGHDT and CDR2 YNNKEL (reference sequence). The chain carries TRBV3-1 and TRBJ2-1; 7 nucleotides match TRBD2. The source material was whole blood, sampled in connection with sensitization to the hapten diphenylcyclopropenone (DPC). This TCR derives from a man aged 35 to 55 with alopecia areata. Some clones in this sample may be carry-over from other donors' samples. Here the CDR3 DNA reads TGTGCCAGCAGCCACTCGGGCGGCGGGAGCTCCTACAATGAGCAGTTCTTC. This translates into CASSHSGGGSSYNEQFF.